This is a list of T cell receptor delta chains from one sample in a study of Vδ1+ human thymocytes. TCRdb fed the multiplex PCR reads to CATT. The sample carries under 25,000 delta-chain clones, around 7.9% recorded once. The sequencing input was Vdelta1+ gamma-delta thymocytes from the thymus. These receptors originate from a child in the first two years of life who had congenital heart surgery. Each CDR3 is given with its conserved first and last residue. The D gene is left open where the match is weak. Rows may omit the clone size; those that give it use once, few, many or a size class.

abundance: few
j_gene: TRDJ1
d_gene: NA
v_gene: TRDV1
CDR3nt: TGTGCTCTTGGGGAAATCCGCGTGAGGTTCCTCGTGGATACCTACACCGATAAACTCATCTTT
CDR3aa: CALGEIRVRFLVDTYTDKLIF

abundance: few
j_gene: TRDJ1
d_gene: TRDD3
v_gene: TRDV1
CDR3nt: TGTGCTCTTGGGGAATGCTACTGGGGGATACAGGTAGCCGATAAACTCATCTTT
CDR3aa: CALGECYWGIQVADKLIF

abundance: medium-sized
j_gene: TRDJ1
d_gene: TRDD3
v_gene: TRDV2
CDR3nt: TGTGCCTGTGACACCAACTGGGGGATACTAGCCGATAAACTCATCTTT
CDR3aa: CACDTNWGILADKLIF

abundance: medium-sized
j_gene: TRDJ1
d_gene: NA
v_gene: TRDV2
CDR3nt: TGTGCCTGTGTCGGTATGGGGCCTGCCGATAAACTCATCTTT
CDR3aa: CACVGMGPADKLIF

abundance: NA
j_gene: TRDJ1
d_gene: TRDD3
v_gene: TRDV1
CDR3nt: TGTGCTCTTGGGGAATCCCTACTACGTTTCCTGGGGGACCCGCCTGACACCGATAAACTCATCTTT
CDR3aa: CALGESLLRFLGDPPDTDKLIF

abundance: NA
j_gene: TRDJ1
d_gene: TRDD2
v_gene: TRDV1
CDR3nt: TGTGCTCTTGGGGAAAAATCTCTTCCTAGCGTGTACGCCGATAAACTCATCTTT
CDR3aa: CALGEKSLPSVYADKLIF

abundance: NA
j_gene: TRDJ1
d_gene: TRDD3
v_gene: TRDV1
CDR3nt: TGTGCTCTTGGGGAATCCAAAGGCCTTCCTACTTCTACTGGGGGATACGGTGGACTCATCTTT
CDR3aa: CALGESKGLPTSTGGYGGLIF

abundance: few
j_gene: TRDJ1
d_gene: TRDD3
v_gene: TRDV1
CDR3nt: TGTGCTCTTGGGGAAGTGTCTGTACCCAGGGATACGAGCCCACTGTACACCGATAAACTCATCTTT
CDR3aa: CALGEVSVPRDTSPLYTDKLIF

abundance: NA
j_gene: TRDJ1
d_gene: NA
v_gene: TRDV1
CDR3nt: TGTGCTCTTGGGCCATCCTTGCCGAATGACTATAAACTCATCTTT
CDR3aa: CALGPSLPNDYKLIF

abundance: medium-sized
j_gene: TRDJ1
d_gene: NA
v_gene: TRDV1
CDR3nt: TGTGCTCTTGGGTTCCCCACCGATAAACTCATCTTT
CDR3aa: CALGFPTDKLIF

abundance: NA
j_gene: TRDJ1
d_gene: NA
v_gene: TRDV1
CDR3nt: TGTGCTCTTGGGGAACTGAAGTGGTCAACCTTCACCGATAAACTCATCTTT
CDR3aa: CALGELKWSTFTDKLIF

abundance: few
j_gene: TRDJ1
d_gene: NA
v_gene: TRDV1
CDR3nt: TGTGCTCTTGGGGAACCTCCCCCTTTCTCCAGTACTGGAAAGATTAAACTCATCTTT
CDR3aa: CALGEPPPFSSTGKIKLIF

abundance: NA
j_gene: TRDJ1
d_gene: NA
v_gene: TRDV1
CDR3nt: TGTGCTCTTGGGGAGGGGGACACCGATAAACTCATCTTT
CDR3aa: CALGEGDTDKLIF

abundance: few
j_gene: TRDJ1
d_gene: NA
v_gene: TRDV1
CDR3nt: TGTGCTCTTGGGGGCACCCATCCTTCCTACGAGGGATACGTTTACACCGATAAACTCATCTTT
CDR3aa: CALGGTHPSYEGYVYTDKLIF

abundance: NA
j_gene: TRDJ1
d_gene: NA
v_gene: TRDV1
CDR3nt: TGTGCTCTTGGGGAACGCCGTCCTTCCTATGACAACTGGGGTTTCGATAAACTCATCTTT
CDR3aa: CALGERRPSYDNWGFDKLIF

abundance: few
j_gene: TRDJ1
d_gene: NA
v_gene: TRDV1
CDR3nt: TGTGCTCTTGGGGAACTGAGCAATCAGAGGAGACACGATAAACTCATCTTT
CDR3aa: CALGELSNQRRHDKLIF

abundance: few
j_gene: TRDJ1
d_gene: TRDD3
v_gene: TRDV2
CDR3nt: TGTGCCTGTGACACCAGAAATGCTGGGGGATACCCGGGGACCGATAAACTCATCTTT
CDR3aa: CACDTRNAGGYPGTDKLIF

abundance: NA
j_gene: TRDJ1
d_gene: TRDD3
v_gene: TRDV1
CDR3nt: TGTGCTCTTGGGGAACATGATACGCGCCCTCCTTACTGGGGGTGGAACGATAAACTCATCTTT
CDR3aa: CALGEHDTRPPYWGWNDKLIF

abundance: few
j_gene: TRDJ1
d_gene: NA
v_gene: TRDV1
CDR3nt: TGTGCTCTTGGGGCCCTACGTGTCTGGAACACCGATAAACTCATCTTT
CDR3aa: CALGALRVWNTDKLIF

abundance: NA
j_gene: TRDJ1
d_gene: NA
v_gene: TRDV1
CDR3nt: TGTGCTCTCACCTATTGTGGGGGTCCCCTTAGCGATAAACTCATCTTT
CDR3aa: CALTYCGGPLSDKLIF

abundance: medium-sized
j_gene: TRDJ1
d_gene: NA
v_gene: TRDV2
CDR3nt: TGTGCCTGTAGGACCGCCATCGGGAAACTCATCTTT
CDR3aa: CACRTAIGKLIF

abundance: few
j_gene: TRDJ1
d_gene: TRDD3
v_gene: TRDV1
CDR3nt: TGTGCTCTTGGGGAACCATCCTTCCTACACACTGGGGGATACTTAACCGATAAACTCATCTTT
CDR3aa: CALGEPSFLHTGGYLTDKLIF

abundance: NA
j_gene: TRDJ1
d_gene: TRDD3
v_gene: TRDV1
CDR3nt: TGTGCTCTTCAACTTGCCCCACTGGGGGTCTCGACCGATAAACTCATCTTT
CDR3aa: CALQLAPLGVSTDKLIF

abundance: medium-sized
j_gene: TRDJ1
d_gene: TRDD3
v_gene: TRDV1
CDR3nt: TGTGCTCTTGGGACCCATCGAGGTCTGGGGGGTAAACTCATCTTT
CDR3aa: CALGTHRGLGGKLIF

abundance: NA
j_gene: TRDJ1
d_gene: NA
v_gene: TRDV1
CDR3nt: TGTGCTGTCGGAGGTTCCCCCAACGATAAACTCATCTTT
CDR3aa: CAVGGSPNDKLIF

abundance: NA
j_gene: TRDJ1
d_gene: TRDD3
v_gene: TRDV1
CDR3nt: TGTGCTCTTGGGGAAGGGTCCCCCTACTGGGGGATGAGGATCTACCGCGATAAACTCATCTTT
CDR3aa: CALGEGSPYWGMRIYRDKLIF

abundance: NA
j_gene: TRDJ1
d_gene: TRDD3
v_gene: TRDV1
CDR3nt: TGTGCCCTTGGGGAACAACTCTTAACTGAGGGATACTCCACCGATAAACTCATCTTT
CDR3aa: CALGEQLLTEGYSTDKLIF

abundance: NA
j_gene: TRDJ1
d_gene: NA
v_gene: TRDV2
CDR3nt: TGTGCCTGTGATGCTAAGGCGGCCCGGGGATACACCGATAAACTCATCTTT
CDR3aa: CACDAKAARGYTDKLIF

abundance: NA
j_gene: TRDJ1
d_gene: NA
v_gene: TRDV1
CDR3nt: TGTGCTCTTGGGGCCCTGCGTACCCATCACACCGATAAACTCATCTTT
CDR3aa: CALGALRTHHTDKLIF

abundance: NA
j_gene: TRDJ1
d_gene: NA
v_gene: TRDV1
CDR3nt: TGTGCTCTTGGGGAACCGCATTTGGACGGTACGCTCGAGTACACCGATAAACTCATCTTT
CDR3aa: CALGEPHLDGTLEYTDKLIF

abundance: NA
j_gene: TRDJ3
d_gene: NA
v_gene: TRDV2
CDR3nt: TGTGCCTGTGACATACCCCGTACTGGATCCTGGGACACCCGACAGATGTTTTTC
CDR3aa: CACDIPRTGSWDTRQMFF

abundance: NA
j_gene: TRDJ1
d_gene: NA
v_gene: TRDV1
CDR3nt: TGTGCTCTTGGGGAATTTAACACCGATAAACTCATCTTT
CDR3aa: CALGEFNTDKLIF

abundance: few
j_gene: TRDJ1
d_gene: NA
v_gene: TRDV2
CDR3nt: TGTGCCTGTGACAGAGGTTTGGTACGTTCGAGCTGGGGAGGAGGCGATAAACTCATCTTT
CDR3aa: CACDRGLVRSSWGGGDKLIF

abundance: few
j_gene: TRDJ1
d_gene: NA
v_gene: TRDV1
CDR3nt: TGTGCTCTTGGGGAACTAGGGGGTTCCTACGTTTACTGGGTCACCGATAAACTCATCTTT
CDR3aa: CALGELGGSYVYWVTDKLIF

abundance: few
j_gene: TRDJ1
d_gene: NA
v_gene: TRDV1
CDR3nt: TGTGCTCTTGGGGTATTTATGAAACTCATCTTT
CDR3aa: CALGVFMKLIF

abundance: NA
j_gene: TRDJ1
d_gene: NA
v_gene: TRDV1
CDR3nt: TGTGCTCTTGGGGACACCGGGATTCCTAGGGGACTGAGGCAAGCAGCCCACAAACATAAACTCATCTTT
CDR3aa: CALGDTGIPRGLRQAAHKHKLIF

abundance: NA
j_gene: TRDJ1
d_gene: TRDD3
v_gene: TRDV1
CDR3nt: TGTGCTCTTGGGGAACAATCCCTTTACTGGGGGATATTAACACCACTCATCTTT
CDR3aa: CALGEQSLYWGILTPLIF

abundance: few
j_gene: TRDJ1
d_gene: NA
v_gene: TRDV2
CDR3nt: TGTGCCTGTGACACCGCGGGCTCAAGCTCCACCGATAAACTCATCTTT
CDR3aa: CACDTAGSSSTDKLIF

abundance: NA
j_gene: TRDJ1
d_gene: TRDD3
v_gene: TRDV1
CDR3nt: TGTGCTCTTGGGGAAGAATGGCCAGACGCTGGGGGATATGAAGCCGATAAACTCATCTTT
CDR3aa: CALGEEWPDAGGYEADKLIF

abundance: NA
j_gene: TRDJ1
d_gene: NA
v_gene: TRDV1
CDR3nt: TGTGCTCTTGGGGAACCTTCTGCCTTCCTACTGGGGGACTACACCGATAAACTCATCTTT
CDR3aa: CALGEPSAFLLGDYTDKLIF

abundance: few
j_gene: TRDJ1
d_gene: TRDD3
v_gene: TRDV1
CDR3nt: TGTGCTCTTGGGGAAGTCCCATTCGTGCACTGGGGCCTATACACCGATAAACTCATCTTT
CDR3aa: CALGEVPFVHWGLYTDKLIF

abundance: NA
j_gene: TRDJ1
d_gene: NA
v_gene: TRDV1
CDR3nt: TGTGCTCTTGGGGAGTATCCCAGCAGGCGGGGATTTCGCACCGATAAACTCATCTTT
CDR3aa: CALGEYPSRRGFRTDKLIF

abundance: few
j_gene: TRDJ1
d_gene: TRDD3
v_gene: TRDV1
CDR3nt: TGTGCTCTTGGGGAACAATCCCCTCCGTACTGGGGGATACACCCCACCGATAAACTCATCTTT
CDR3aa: CALGEQSPPYWGIHPTDKLIF

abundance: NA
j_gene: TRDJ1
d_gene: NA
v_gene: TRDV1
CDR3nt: TGTGCTCTTGGGGAACTGACCCCCCCCTTCCTACGCCATACTGGGGGACTTTATAAACTCATCTTT
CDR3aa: CALGELTPPFLRHTGGLYKLIF

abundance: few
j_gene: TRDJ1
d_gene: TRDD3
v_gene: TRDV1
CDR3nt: TGTGCTCTTGGGGAACTAAACAGGGGGATACGCGGCGGACTCATCTTT
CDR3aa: CALGELNRGIRGGLIF

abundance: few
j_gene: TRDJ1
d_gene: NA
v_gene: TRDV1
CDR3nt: TGTGCTCTTGGGGAACCCGAGGGGGGAGCATACACCGATAAACTCATCTTT
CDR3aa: CALGEPEGGAYTDKLIF

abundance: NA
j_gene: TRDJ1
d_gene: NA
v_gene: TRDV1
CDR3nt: TGTGCTCTTGGGGAACTTCCCTCTAAGGTCCGCGCGGGCACCGATAAACTCATCTTT
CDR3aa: CALGELPSKVRAGTDKLIF

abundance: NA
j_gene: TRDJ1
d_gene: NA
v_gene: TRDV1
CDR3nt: TGTGCTCTTGGGGAAATCCCCTACACTGGGAAAACCGATAAACTCATCTTT
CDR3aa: CALGEIPYTGKTDKLIF

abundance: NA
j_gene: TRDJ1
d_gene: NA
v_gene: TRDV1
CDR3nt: TGTGCTCTTGGGCTAAACCCCAGGGGATCCAACACCGATAAACTCATCTTT
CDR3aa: CALGLNPRGSNTDKLIF

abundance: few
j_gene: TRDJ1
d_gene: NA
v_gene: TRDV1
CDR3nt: TGTGCTCTTGGGGAACTATCCCGGTGGCCTTCCCCCGCTGAGGGCACCGATAAACTCATCTTT
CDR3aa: CALGELSRWPSPAEGTDKLIF

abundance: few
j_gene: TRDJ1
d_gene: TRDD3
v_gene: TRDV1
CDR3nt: TGTGCTCTTGGGGAGCCTGGGGGTAAACTCATCTTT
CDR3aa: CALGEPGGKLIF

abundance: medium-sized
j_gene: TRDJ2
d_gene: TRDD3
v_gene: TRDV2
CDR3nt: TGTGCCTGTGTCACCCTTACTGGGGGATTAGCTTTGACAGCACAACTCTTCTTT
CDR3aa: CACVTLTGGLALTAQLFF

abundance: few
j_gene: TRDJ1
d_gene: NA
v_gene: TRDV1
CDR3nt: TGTGCTCTTGGGGAAAAGCTCGTTTCGTGGGCCGATAAACTCATCTTT
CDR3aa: CALGEKLVSWADKLIF